Below are 25 T cell receptor beta chains sequenced from a single sample in a study of regulatory T cells in long-lasting Graves disease. The time point: newly diagnosed GD, antithyroid drugs for less than 3 months. RNA extracted from PBMCs served as the sequencing template. TCR beta libraries were built with iRepertoire HTBI primers and Arm-PCR of CDR3 regions. TCRdb re-called the multiplex PCR reads through MiXCR, storing one row per CDR3 protein. This table has about 540,000 distinct CDR3 sequences, roughly 13% appearing once. The sample also formed part of further work on T cells in Graves' hyperthyroidism and ophthalmopathy.

The input for sequencing was peripheral blood mononuclear cells (PBMCs), taken at new diagnosis, from a patient treated with antithyroid drugs. The receptors originated from a man in his thirties or forties with Graves disease.

This clonotype was observed many times. The chain uses TRBV3-1 and TRBJ2-1; D remains unclear. Germline CDR1 LGHDT, CDR2 YNNKEL (reference sequence). V dropped 3 bases and J dropped 5 bases, with 14 bases sitting between them. The CDR3 sequence is 15 residues long. The CDR3 sequence: CASSHLEGMNNEQFF. The CDR3 DNA reads as TGTGCCAGCAGCCACCTCGAAGGCATGAACAATGAGCAGTTCTTC.

A few counts support this clonotype. The chain employs TRBV9 and TRBJ2-2, with 9 bases lining up with TRBD2. The trim removed 5 bases at V and 6 bases at J, leaving 8 bases unmatched. Germline values: CDR1 SGDLS, CDR2 YYNGEE. The CDR3 sequence is 15 residues long. The CDR3 coding sequence is TGTGCCAGCAGGCAGGGACTAGCCCCAGCCGGGGAGCTGTTTTTT. This codes for CASRQGLAPAGELFF.

Here the CDR3 reads CATRKGGAPGDTEAFF. The DNA for the CDR3 is TGTGCCACCAGGAAAGGGGGCGCCCCCGGGGACACTGAAGCTTTCTTT. This sequence joins TRBV24-1 and TRBJ1-1, with 7 bases aligning to TRBD1. The V gene's germline CDR1 is KGHDR and CDR2 SFDVKD. The CDR3 consists of 16 residues. V lost 7 bases, J lost 3 bases, and 13 bases stayed unmatched.

This clonotype showed up just a few times. The J gene is TRBJ2-4, the V gene TRBV24-1; D gene ambiguous. The V gene's germline CDR1 is KGHDR and CDR2 SFDVKD. This CDR3 comprises 14 residues. Trimming pared 4 bases from V and 0 bases from J, leaving 6 bases between. The CDR3 sequence: CATSEDGAKNIQYF. DNA for the CDR3: TGTGCCACCAGTGAAGACGGAGCCAAAAACATTCAGTACTTC.

This clonotype appeared many times. The rearrangement links TRBV6-1 to TRBJ2-4; a weak D match, TRBD2 (5 bases). Germline lookup yields CDR1 MNHNS and CDR2 SASEGT. The length of the CDR3 is 14 residues. Trimming removed 7 bases at V and 3 bases at J, with 13 bases between. In DNA form, the CDR3 reads TGTGCCAGCAACAACGGAGGCCTCAAAAACATTCAGTACTTC. Translated, it gives CASNNGGLKNIQYF.

This clonotype turned up a few times. V usage is TRBV6-1 and J usage is TRBJ2-1; D remains unclear. This CDR3 contains 13 residues. V lost 1 base to trimming and J lost 6 bases, with 7 bases between them. Germline V gene sequence: CDR1 MNHNS, CDR2 SASEGT. CDR3 amino acids: CASSEGLLNEQFF. DNA for the CDR3: TGTGCCAGCAGTGAAGGACTGCTCAATGAGCAGTTCTTC.

In the case of this clonotype: Since a much larger clone is just one base distant, this may be a read error. Because the CDR3 is missing its conserved closing phenylalanine or tryptophan, this is likely a read error. V and J are TRBV7-6 and TRBJ1-6; D not resolved. The CDR3 is made up of 13 amino acids. V lost 5 bases to trimming and J lost 8 bases, with 10 bases between them. Germline V gene lookup returns CDR1 SGHVS and CDR2 FNYEAQ. The chain's CDR3 is CASSQNRHSPLHL. The CDR3 DNA reads TGTGCCAGCAGCCAAAACCGACATTCACCCCTCCACCTT.

This clonotype appeared a few times. The CDR3 DNA is TGTGCCACCAGTGATTTAGGGGCAGGGGACCAAGAGACCCAGTACTTC. Translation: CATSDLGAGDQETQYF. The rearrangement links TRBV24-1 to TRBJ2-5; the D gene is possibly TRBD1 (6 bases). V gave up 1 base and J gave up 0 bases, with 11 bases separating them. Germline CDR1 is KGHDR and CDR2 is SFDVKD. The CDR3 is 16 residues long.

This clonotype was detected ten times or more. This chain connects TRBV27 to TRBJ1-1; no reliable D call. The CDR3 length is 14 residues. Germline V gene data show CDR1 as MNHEY and CDR2 as SMNVEV (reference sequence). The V end was cut by 4 bases, the J end by 6 bases, with 15 bases between. The CDR3 DNA follows: TGTGCCAGCAGTTCCCTAGGGAATCTAGCTGAAGCTTTCTTT. This encodes CASSSLGNLAEAFF.

This clonotype was found many times. The chain employs TRBV12-5 and TRBJ1-1; D gene uncertain. Trimming took off 5 bases at V and 1 base at J, with 2 bases between the two ends. This CDR3 is 11 amino acids long. The germline V gene has CDR1 LGHNT and CDR2 FRNRAP. The CDR3 loop is CASGPNTEAFF. The CDR3 bases are TGTGCTAGTGGTCCGAACACTGAAGCTTTCTTT.

This clonotype turned up a few times. CDR3 coding DNA: TGTGCCAGCAGCGCGGATGGGGGGGTCTCCAAAAACATTCAGTACTTC. Translation: CASSADGGVSKNIQYF. This chain links TRBV7-6 with TRBJ2-4; TRBD2 agrees at 7 bases. This CDR3 contains 16 residues. The V segment lost 5 bases and the J segment 2 bases; nucleotides outside the gene matches: 9. The V gene's germline CDR1 is SGHVS and CDR2 FNYEAQ.

This clonotype has only one observation. A far larger clone is one nucleotide away, so this likely arose from a read error. The chain combines TRBV2 with TRBJ2-3, with D perhaps TRBD2 (5 bases). The better agreement between TRBJ2-7 and the DNA end casts doubt on the J call. Germline-derived CDR1 and CDR2 are SNHLY and FYNNEI. The CDR3 has 16 residues. The CDR3 DNA reads as TGTGCCAGCACCAAAGATAGCGAAGCGAAACGTGCCGAGCAGTACTTC. Amino acid sequence: CASTKDSEAKRAEQYF.

This clonotype was recorded at least ten times. The V gene is TRBV7-2, the J gene TRBJ1-5; a possible D gene is TRBD1 (6 bases). The CDR3 covers 13 residues. The ends were cut back, 7 bases at V and 6 bases at J, with 13 bases in the middle. The germline CDR1 and CDR2 sequences are SGHTA and FQGNSA. The chain's CDR3 is CASTRDTVQPQHF. The CDR3 region has the DNA TGTGCCAGCACCCGGGACACCGTTCAGCCCCAGCATTTT.

V and J are TRBV29-1 and TRBJ2-2; D ambiguous. Germline CDR1 and CDR2: SQVTM and ANQGSEA. V lost 2 bases and J lost 7, with 8 bases in between. The CDR3 is made up of 12 amino acids. DNA of the CDR3: TGCAGCGTTGAAACTACGGACGGGGAGCTGTTTTTT. Residues: CSVETTDGELFF.

The chain is built from TRBV5-6 and TRBJ1-2, with D perhaps matching TRBD1 (5 bases). Germline lookup yields CDR1 SGHDT and CDR2 YYEEEE. Deletions cut 5 bases from V and 7 bases from J, with 15 bases between. The CDR3 is made up of 13 amino acids. For the CDR3, the DNA is TGTGCCAGCAGTCGATTCCAGGGTGCTGGCTACACCTTC. As protein: CASSRFQGAGYTF.

The genes are TRBV12-3 or TRBV12-4 and TRBJ2-3; TRBD1 aligns across 7 bases. The J call may be incorrect, as the DNA end agrees better with TRBJ1-1. The CDR3 runs to 12 residues. The CDR3 loop is CASSLVRGRAFF. In nucleotides, the CDR3 is TGTGCCAGCAGTTTAGTGAGGGGGCGAGCTTTCTTT.

Only one count was recorded for this clonotype. V gene TRBV6-4 combines with J gene TRBJ1-5, with 8 bases fitting TRBD1. The trim removed 6 bases at V and 4 bases at J, leaving 5 bases unmatched. The CDR3 extends over 14 amino acids. Germline V gene sequence: CDR1 MRHNA, CDR2 SNTAGT. CDR3 coding DNA: TGTGCCAGCAGATCGACAGGGGAGAATCAGCCCCAGCATTTT. Translated, it gives CASRSTGENQPQHF.

This rearrangement joins TRBV7-8 to TRBJ1-6, with a possible D match to TRBD1 (5 bases). The CDR3 sequence is 15 residues long. V shed 6 bases and J shed 6 bases, with 15 bases lying between them. Germline CDR1 and CDR2: SGHVS and FQNEAQ. The CDR3 nucleotides read TGTGCCAGCAGGGGACTCGACAGCGGTAATTCACCCCTCCACTTT. Amino acids: CASRGLDSGNSPLHF. The variable domain in full, completed from reference TRBV7-8 and TRBJ1-6, reads GAGVSQSPRYKVAKRGQDVALRCDPISGHVSLFWYQQALGQGPEFLTYFQNEAQLDKSGLPSDRFFAERPEGSVSTLKIQRTQQEDSAVYLCASRGLDSGNSPLHFGNGTRLTVT.

This clonotype was detected a few times. This sequence joins TRBV2 and TRBJ2-3, with D perhaps TRBD1 (5 bases). The length of the CDR3 is 11 residues. The germline V gene encodes CDR1 SNHLY and CDR2 FYNNEI. The ends were cut back, 11 bases at V and 5 bases at J, with 11 bases in the middle. The CDR3 nucleotides read TGTGCCCCACCGGACATAGATACGCAGTATTTT. This translates into CAPPDIDTQYF.

V is TRBV20-1 and J is TRBJ2-6; D tentatively fits TRBD1 or TRBD2 (6 bases each). The V gene lost 1 base and the J gene lost 4 bases, with 17 bases spanning the gap. The CDR3 covers 17 residues. Germline V gives CDR1 DFQATT, CDR2 SNEGSKA (reference sequence). The CDR3 loop is CSARGGPGDSGANVLTF. In DNA, the CDR3 is TGCAGTGCTAGAGGGGGACCAGGGGACTCGGGGGCCAACGTCCTGACTTTC.

This clonotype was counted ten times or more. J is TRBJ2-5 and V is TRBV2; D not certain. V was pared by 5 bases and J by 3 bases, with 10 bases between. This CDR3 is 13 amino acids long. From germline, CDR1 is SNHLY and CDR2 FYNNEI. The CDR3 is CASSYIMEETQYF. The CDR3 bases are TGTGCCAGCAGTTACATAATGGAAGAGACCCAGTACTTC. The full variable domain, completed using reference TRBV2 and TRBJ2-5, is EPEVTQTPSHQVTQMGQEVILRCVPISNHLYFYWYRQILGQKVEFLVSFYNNEISEKSEIFDDQFSVERPDGSNFTLKIRSTKLEDSAMYFCASSYIMEETQYFGPGTRLLVL.

This clonotype turned up a few times. The chain carries TRBV20-1 and TRBJ2-4; 11 bases match TRBD1. V was clipped by 3 bases and J by 1 base; unmatched bases: 8. The CDR3 is 17 amino acids. CDR1 DFQATT and CDR2 SNEGSKA come from the germline V gene (reference sequence). CDR3: CSARRDRGSRAKNIQYF. The DNA for the CDR3 is TGCAGTGCTAGGAGGGACAGGGGGTCGAGGGCCAAAAACATTCAGTACTTC.

The gene calls are TRBV12-3 or TRBV12-4 and TRBJ2-7; 12 nucleotides match TRBD2. Trimming at V came to 5 bases and at J to 3 bases, leaving 5 bases not matched to a gene. The CDR3 contains 15 residues. CDR3 region: CASSQTSGRDYEQYF. The CDR3 DNA follows: TGTGCCAGCAGTCAGACTAGCGGGAGAGACTACGAGCAGTACTTC.

This clonotype showed up many times. CDR3 residues: CASSLSHRGSRRAFF. DNA for the CDR3: TGTGCCAGCAGTTTATCCCACAGAGGGTCACGGAGAGCTTTCTTT. This chain links TRBV27 with TRBJ1-1, with no clear D. Deletions cut 0 bases from V and 10 bases from J, with 18 bases between. The germline CDR1 and CDR2 sequences are MNHEY and SMNVEV (reference sequence). CDR3 size: 15 residues.

This chain links TRBV10-3 with TRBJ1-4, with D possibly matching TRBD1 (5 bases). Trimming cost V 2 bases and J 7 bases, with 11 bases left between them. Per germline, CDR1 ENHRY and CDR2 SYGVKD. CDR3 size: 14 residues. CDR3 nucleotides: TGTGCCATCAGTGAGGGCCAGGGCACTGAAAAACTGTTTTTT. It is translated as CAISEGQGTEKLFF.